These 4 T cell receptor beta chains share one sample of origin, sequenced in a study of shared clonotypes between healthy human individuals. Profiled with immunoSEQ multiplex PCR; TCRdb holds only in-frame clones, not every one. The sample has fewer than 3 million clones; about 90% are singletons. Specimen: naive CD4+ T cells from PBMCs. Subset of the sample: CD45RA+ positively selected. The origin of the receptors is a man between 18 and 29 years old in good health. Some clones in this sample may be carry-over from other donors' samples.

The chain joins TRBV4-1 to TRBJ1-5; TRBD1 might be the D (6 bases). CDR3 length equals 18 residues. Trimming stripped 0 bases from V and 0 bases from J, with 15 bases between. CDR1 is MGHRA, CDR2 YSYEKL, per germline. The CDR3, as DNA: TGCGCCAGCAGCCAAGATGGAACAGGGCCGTATAGCAATCAGCCCCAGCATTTT. Translation gives CASSQDGTGPYSNQPQHF.

The chain uses TRBV11-3 and TRBJ2-7; the D is unclear. Looked up from germline, CDR1 is SGHNT and CDR2 is YENEEA. There are 15 residues in the CDR3. Trimming cost V 1 base and J 4 bases, with 14 bases left between them. Here the CDR3 DNA reads TGTGCCAGCAGCTTAGGCTCCTCAGACTTATACGAGCAGTACTTC. This sequence encodes CASSLGSSDLYEQYF.

This rearrangement joins TRBV6-1 to TRBJ1-5; D might be TRBD1 (6 bases). CDR1 and CDR2 from the germline V gene are MNHNS and SASEGT. The CDR3 length is 16 residues. V dropped 1 base and J dropped 1 base, with 11 bases sitting between them. CDR3 DNA sequence: TGTGCCAGCAGTGAAGTTGGCAGGGGAAGCAATCAGCCCCAGCATTTT. Amino acids: CASSEVGRGSNQPQHF.

The chain is built from TRBV28 and TRBJ2-3; tentatively, D is TRBD1 or TRBD2 (5 bases each). V was cut by 7 bases and J by 0 bases, with 14 bases left in between. The germline V gene encodes CDR1 MDHEN and CDR2 SYDVKM. This CDR3 contains 15 residues. CDR3 nucleotides: TGTGCCAGCACCCCAAGACAGCGGAGCACAGATACGCAGTATTTT. As protein: CASTPRQRSTDTQYF.